The 6 T cell receptor beta chains below were found in one sample sequenced in a study of immune evolution from preneoplasia to lung adenocarcinoma. TCRdb keeps only in-frame clones here, not all; method: immunoSEQ multiplex PCR. The sample holds 2,000 to 2,500 clones, around three quarters seen once. The sample was FFPE normal lung tissue adjacent to the tumor. These receptors were collected from a person in their sixties with lung adenocarcinoma.

The chain is built from TRBV5-4 and TRBJ2-7, with D unresolved. The germline gives CDR1 SGHNT, CDR2 YYREEE (reference sequence). V lost 3 bases to trimming and J lost 4 bases, with 11 bases between them. The CDR3 has 13 amino acids. CDR3 coding DNA: TGTGCCAGCAGCTCTATAGAAGGGTACGAGCAGTACTTC. Protein product: CASSSIEGYEQYF. The whole variable domain, remainder taken from reference TRBV5-4 and TRBJ2-7, is ETGVTQSPTHLIKTRGQQVTLRCSSQSGHNTVSWYQQALGQGPQFIFQYYREEENGRGNFPPRFSGLQFPNYSSELNVNALELDDSALYLCASSSIEGYEQYFGPGTRLTVT.

The CDR3 sequence is CASSVGGEGYTF. The CDR3 nucleotides are TGTGCCAGTAGTGTGGGGGGCGAGGGCTACACCTTC. V is TRBV19 and J is TRBJ1-2, with D tentatively TRBD1 (6 bases). With 5 bases removed from V and 8 bases from J, the gap between germline ends came to 12 bases. Germline lookup yields CDR1 LNHDA and CDR2 SQIVND (reference sequence). The CDR3 covers 12 residues.

This clone was seen only a few times. The chain joins TRBV10-1 to TRBJ2-7; tentative D call: TRBD2 (5 bases). The germline V gene has CDR1 WNHNN and CDR2 SYGVQD (reference sequence). V dropped 0 bases and J dropped 2 bases, with 8 bases sitting between them. CDR3 length: 14 amino acids. The CDR3 sequence: CASSESREPYEQYF. The CDR3 nucleotides are TGCGCCAGCAGTGAGTCGAGGGAACCCTACGAGCAGTACTTC.

The chain joins TRBV4-2 to TRBJ1-2; D perhaps matches TRBD1 (5 bases). V lost 1 base to trimming and J lost 0 bases, with 9 bases between them. Germline CDR1 is LGHNA and CDR2 is YNFKEQ. The CDR3 spans 15 residues. The CDR3, as DNA: TGTGCCAGCAGCCAAGCCGGGGCTTCTAACTATGGCTACACCTTC. Protein product: CASSQAGASNYGYTF.

The V and J genes are TRBV5-1 and TRBJ1-4; tentative D call: TRBD1 (6 bases). The V gene's germline CDR1 is SGHRS and CDR2 YFSETQ. This CDR3 is 15 amino acids long. V lost 0 bases, J lost 5 bases, and 11 bases lay in between. The CDR3 DNA is TGCGCCAGCAGCTTGGTAGGGGGATTGAATGAAAAACTGTTTTTT. Translating gives CASSLVGGLNEKLFF.

This clone was detected only once. The genes are TRBV28 and TRBJ2-7; tentative D call: TRBD1 (6 bases). The CDR3 consists of 11 residues. The germline CDR1 and CDR2 sequences are MDHEN and SYDVKM. Trimming pared 9 bases from V and 0 bases from J, leaving 6 bases between. The CDR3 DNA reads as TGTGCCAGACAGGGCTCCTACGAGCAGTACTTC. It codes for CARQGSYEQYF.